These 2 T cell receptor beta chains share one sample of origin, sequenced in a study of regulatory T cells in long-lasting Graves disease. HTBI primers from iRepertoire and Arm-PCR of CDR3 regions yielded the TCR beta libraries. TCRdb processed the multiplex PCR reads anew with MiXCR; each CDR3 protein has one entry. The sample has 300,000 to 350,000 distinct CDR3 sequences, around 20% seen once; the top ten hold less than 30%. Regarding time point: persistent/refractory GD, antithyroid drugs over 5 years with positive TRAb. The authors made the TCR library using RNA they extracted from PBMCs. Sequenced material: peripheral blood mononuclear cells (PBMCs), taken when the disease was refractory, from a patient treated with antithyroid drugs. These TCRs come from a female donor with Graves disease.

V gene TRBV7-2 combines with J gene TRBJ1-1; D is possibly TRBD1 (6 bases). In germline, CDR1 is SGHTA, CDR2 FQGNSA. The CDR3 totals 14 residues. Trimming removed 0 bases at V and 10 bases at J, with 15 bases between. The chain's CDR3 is CASSLAGAGIVAFF. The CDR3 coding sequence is TGTGCCAGCAGCTTAGCGGGGGCAGGCATCGTAGCTTTCTTT.

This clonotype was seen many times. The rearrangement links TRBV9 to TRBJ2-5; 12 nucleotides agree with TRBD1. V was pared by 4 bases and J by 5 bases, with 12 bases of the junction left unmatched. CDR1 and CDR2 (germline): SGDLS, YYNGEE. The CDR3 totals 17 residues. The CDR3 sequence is CASSPGRDRGLGETQYF. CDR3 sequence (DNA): TGTGCCAGCAGCCCCGGCCGGGACAGGGGGCTCGGGGAGACCCAGTACTTC.